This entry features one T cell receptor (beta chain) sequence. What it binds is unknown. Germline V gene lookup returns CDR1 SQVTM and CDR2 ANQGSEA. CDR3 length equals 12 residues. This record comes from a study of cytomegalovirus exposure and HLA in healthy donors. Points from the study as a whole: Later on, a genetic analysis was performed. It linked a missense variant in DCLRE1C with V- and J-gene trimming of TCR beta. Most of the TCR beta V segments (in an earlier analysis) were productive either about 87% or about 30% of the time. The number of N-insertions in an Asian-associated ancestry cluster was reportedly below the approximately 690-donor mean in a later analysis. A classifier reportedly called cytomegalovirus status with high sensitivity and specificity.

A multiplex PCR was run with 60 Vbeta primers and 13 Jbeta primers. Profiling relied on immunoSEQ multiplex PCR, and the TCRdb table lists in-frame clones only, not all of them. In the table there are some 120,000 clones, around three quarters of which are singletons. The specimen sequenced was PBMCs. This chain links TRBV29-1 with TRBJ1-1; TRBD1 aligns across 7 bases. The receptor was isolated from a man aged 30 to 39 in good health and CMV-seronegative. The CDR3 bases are TGCACCGCCGACAGGGTAAACACTGAAGCTTTCTTT. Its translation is CTADRVNTEAFF.